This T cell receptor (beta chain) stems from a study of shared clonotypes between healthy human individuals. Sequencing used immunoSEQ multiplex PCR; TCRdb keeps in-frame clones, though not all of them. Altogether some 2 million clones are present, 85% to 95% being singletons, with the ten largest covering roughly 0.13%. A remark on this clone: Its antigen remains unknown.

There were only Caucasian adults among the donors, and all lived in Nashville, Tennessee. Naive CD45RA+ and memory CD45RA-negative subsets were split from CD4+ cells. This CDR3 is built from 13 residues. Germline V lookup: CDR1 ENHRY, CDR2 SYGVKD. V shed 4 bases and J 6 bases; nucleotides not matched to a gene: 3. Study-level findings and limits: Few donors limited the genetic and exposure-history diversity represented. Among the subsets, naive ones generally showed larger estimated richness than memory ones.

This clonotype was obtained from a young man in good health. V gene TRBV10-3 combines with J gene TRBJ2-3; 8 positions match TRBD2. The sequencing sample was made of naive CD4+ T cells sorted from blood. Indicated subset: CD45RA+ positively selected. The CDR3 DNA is TGTGCCATCAGTGCGGGAGGGGGGGATACGCAGTATTTT. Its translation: CAISAGGGDTQYF.